These T cell receptor beta chains were read from a single sample in a study of monozygotic twins with inflammatory bowel disease. TCRdb reanalyzed the 5' RACE reads and collapses them to one entry per CDR3 protein, without DNA. Its listing shows 300,000 to 350,000 distinct CDR3 sequences. Input material: blood. The receptors were sampled from a human donor with ulcerative colitis or Crohn's disease, or a healthy co-twin of an affected twin (not recorded which). Each CDR3 is given with its conserved first and last residue.

TRBJ2-5 15 TRBV5-1 CASSLEVASGRPTHF
TRBJ2-5 16 TRBV28 CASSWVLDRGQETQYF
TRBJ1-1 12 TRBV4-3 CASSQNSNEAFF
TRBJ1-5 15 TRBV28 CASSPRFRGNQPQHF
TRBJ1-1 14 TRBV5-1 CASSLEENPTEAFF
TRBJ1-1 14 TRBV7-8 CASSIGQQNTEAFF
TRBJ2-7 16 TRBV11-2 CASSLGVGGRNGEQYF
TRBJ1-1 15 TRBV14 CASRSGQETNTEAFF
TRBJ2-7 14 TRBV5-1 CASSSTGEAYEQYF
TRBJ2-7 14 TRBV5-1 CASRDYRGVYKQYF
TRBJ2-3 16 TRBV9 CASSVEEGFSTDTQYF
TRBJ2-6 15 TRBV29-1 CSVTPAGGGANVLTF
TRBJ2-5 14 TRBV5-1 CASNQGHYQETQYF
TRBJ2-1 17 TRBV5-1 CASSPKREGQVRNEQFF
TRBJ2-2 14 TRBV2 CASSKTGDTGELFF
TRBJ1-1 12 TRBV7-2 CASSLTQGAAFF
TRBJ2-1 16 TRBV7-2 CATSQRVAGAYNEQFF
TRBJ2-7 13 TRBV5-1 CASSLTYDHEQYF
TRBJ1-1 17 TRBV27 CASSLSYSQGWSTEAFF
TRBJ2-1 14 TRBV4-1 CASSQVIAGAKQFF
TRBJ2-7 15 TRBV10-3 CAISESIQGDYEQYF
TRBJ2-2 17 TRBV11-2 CASSLETSGTNTGELFF
TRBJ1-1 14 TRBV6-1 CASSEVDPGTEAFF
TRBJ2-2 15 TRBV7-9 CASSLSGQGSGELFF
TRBJ2-3 16 TRBV27 CASSSVAGGFTDTQYF
TRBJ1-1 13 TRBV10-3 CAISDDANTEAFF
TRBJ2-3 15 TRBV7-9 CASSPGLAEKDTQYF
TRBJ2-7 15 TRBV5-1 CASSFSGSVLYEQYF
TRBJ2-1 14 TRBV29-1 CSVTYRGAYNEQFF
TRBJ1-2 15 TRBV7-7 CASSLVLTVIYGYTF
TRBJ1-2 13 TRBV29-1 CSVNTGGAYGYTF
TRBJ1-1 13 TRBV19 CASSIPGATEAFF
TRBJ2-5 11 TRBV20-1 CSGRPGETQYF
TRBJ2-7 16 TRBV5-1 CASSLAGGHLSYEQYF
TRBJ2-3 15 TRBV28 CASTESGRASDTQYF
TRBJ1-5 14 TRBV4-3 CASSQNTDPQPQHF
TRBJ2-4 19 TRBV5-1 CASSLEPVMPGLAKNIQYF
TRBJ2-7 15 TRBV6-5 CASSYSGSYSYEQYF
TRBJ2-2 15 TRBV4-1 CASRMETSNPGELFF
TRBJ1-4 15 TRBV4-1 CASSQAGTVNEKLFF
TRBJ2-5 16 TRBV7-3 CASSPGLAGAQETQYF
TRBJ1-4 12 TRBV20-1 CSAGQGNEKLFF
TRBJ1-5 17 TRBV19 CASSIPLDIGENQPQHF
TRBJ1-5 17 TRBV27 CASSLSGGQGSGKPQHF
TRBJ1-1 13 TRBV20-1 CSRPRGEDTEAFF
TRBJ2-7 14 TRBV14 CASSQDLQGYEQYF
TRBJ1-3 13 TRBV7-9 CARGSPGGNTIYF
TRBJ1-5 15 TRBV4-3 CASSQEWTGGQPQHF
TRBJ2-2 17 TRBV12-3/TRBV12-4 CASRRTGGPGNTGELFF
TRBJ2-1 15 TRBV3-1 CASSQGVTKYNEQFF
TRBJ2-5 13 TRBV30 CAWGISRRETQYF
TRBJ2-5 12 TRBV10-2 CASTEGRETQYF
TRBJ2-2 14 TRBV20-1 CSALTGGATGELFF